A single sample is the source of the 27 T cell receptor beta chains below, sequenced in a study of CD8+ T cells in alopecia areata. The authors extracted RNA and reverse transcribed it into cDNA as the sequencing template. Produced via immunoSEQ multiplex PCR; TCRdb's table is partial and in-frame only. The specimen has over 100,000 clones, none found just once. Sequencing was carried out using lesional skin. The receptors here all came from a C3H/HeJ mouse with alopecia areata. The strain is characterized by the MHC haplotype H2-k.

Comments on this clone: At residue 12, the TCRdb amino acid sequence and the translated nucleotide sequence differ, so the protein here is the DNA translation. The gene names here belong to mouse. The CDR3 end lies 3 residues beyond the end of the read and is filled in from the germline J gene. This rearrangement joins TRBV19 to TRBJ1-3, with 9 bases that match TRBD1. The CDR3 length is 15 residues. Germline CDR1 FNHDT, CDR2 SITEND (reference sequence). This CDR3 reads CASSLIRDRDGTLYF. The covered CDR3 bases are TGTGCCAGCAGCCTCATCCGGGACAGGGATGGCACG.

A remark on this clone: The gene names given are mouse names. The CDR3 end lies 4 residues beyond the end of the read and is filled in from the germline J gene. The chain combines TRBV19 with TRBJ2-1; no firm D call. This CDR3 has 14 residues. Between the trimmed V and J ends, which lost 4 bases and 0 bases, there was a span of 8 bases. Germline V CDR1 and CDR2: FNHDT, SITEND (reference sequence). The CDR3 is CASSPPNNYAEQFF. The part of the CDR3 DNA that was read is TGTGCCAGCAGTCCCCCCAATAACTATGCT.

This clone was detected a few times. Gene and germline names: mouse. The read terminates 4 residues ahead of where the CDR3 ends, so the germline J gene completes it. The rearrangement links TRBV19 to TRBJ2-1; 8 positions match TRBD1. CDR3 size: 15 residues. The germline gives CDR1 FNHDT, CDR2 SITEND (reference sequence). Germline trimming cut 5 bases from V and 0 bases from J; bases unmatched to any gene: 4. CDR3 bases read: TGTGCCAGCAGCCTCAGGGGGCCTAACTATGCT. This codes for CASSLRGPNYA. The CDR3 in full is CASSLRGPNYAEQFF.

Remarks on this clone: Mouse gene names apply. Sequencing ends 4 residues short of the CDR3 end; the germline J gene provides the rest. The chain employs TRBV14 and TRBJ2-7; possible D gene TRBD1, 11 bases. This CDR3 comprises 18 residues. Per the germline V gene, CDR1 is SGHDT and CDR2 is FRDEAV. The CDR3 is CASSPDRGRLGGRDEQYF. The part of the CDR3 DNA that was read is TGTGCCAGCAGCCCGGACAGGGGGCGACTGGGGGGAAGGGAT.

This clone has just a few counts. Gene names follow the mouse nomenclature. The observed sequence ends 4 residues before the CDR3 terminus, with the missing tail filled in from the germline J gene. The J gene is TRBJ2-7, the V gene TRBV1; TRBD2 matches at 8 bases. CDR1 is NSQYPW and CDR2 is LRSPGD in the germline V gene (reference sequence). This CDR3 has 15 amino acids. The CDR3 sequence is CTCSADTWGGYEQYF. The DNA read from the CDR3 is TGCACCTGCAGTGCAGATACATGGGGGGGGTAT. Full variable domain (outside the CDR3, taken from reference TRBV1 and TRBJ2-7): VTLLEQNPRWRLVPRGQAVNLRCILKNSQYPWMSWYQQDLQKQLQWLFTLRSPGDKEVKSLPGADYLATRVTDTELRLQVANMSQGRTLYCTCSADTWGGYEQYFGPGTRLTVL.

Notes on this clone: Gene and germline names: mouse. The read terminates 4 residues ahead of where the CDR3 ends, so the germline J gene completes it. V usage is TRBV13-2 and J usage is TRBJ2-7; D perhaps matches TRBD1 (6 bases). The length of the CDR3 is 13 residues. Germline assignment: CDR1 NNHNN and CDR2 SYGAGS (reference sequence). The V and J ends lost 6 bases and 0 bases respectively, with 10 bases between them. The CDR3 loop reads CASERDISYEQYF. The sequenced part of the CDR3 DNA is TGTGCCAGCGAGCGGGACATCTCCTAT.

With regard to this clone: The germline and genes are mouse ones. This CDR3 reads CASSEGQGVNQDTQYF. The sequenced CDR3 bases are TGTGCCAGCAGTGAAGGACAGGGGGTCAACCAAGAC. J is TRBJ2-5 and V is TRBV13-3; 10 bases line up with TRBD1. The read comes to an end 4 residues before the CDR3 does, leaving the germline J gene to fill in the end. The germline V gene has CDR1 NNHDY and CDR2 SYVADS. Trimming at V came to 2 bases and at J to 0 bases, leaving 3 bases not matched to a gene. The CDR3 totals 16 residues.

This clone has at least ten counts. Genes here carry mouse names. The CDR3 end is not reached by the read, which stops 4 residues before it; the germline J gene fills it in. The genes are TRBV13-3 and TRBJ2-7; 10 bases line up with TRBD1. Germline CDR1 is NNHDY and CDR2 is SYVADS. This CDR3 comprises 13 residues. This CDR3 reads CASRTGGAYEQYF. The DNA read from the CDR3 is TGTGCCAGCAGGACAGGGGGCGCGTAT.

This clone has just a few counts. Gene names and germline match the mouse. The sequenced part of the CDR3 DNA is TGTGCCAGCAGTATAGACTCTGGGGTTTATGCT. Its translation is CASSIDSGVYA. The full CDR3 protein reads CASSIDSGVYAEQFF. V and J are TRBV19 and TRBJ2-1, with D maybe TRBD2 (6 bases). Read coverage stops 4 residues before the CDR3 terminus; the germline J gene supplies the remainder. The ends were cut back, 0 bases at V and 4 bases at J, with 11 bases in the middle. CDR1 is FNHDT and CDR2 is SITEND in the germline V gene (reference sequence). The CDR3 totals 15 residues.

Concerning this clone itself: Genes and germline are mouse. The read ends 4 residues early relative to the CDR3; the germline J gene fills the gap. V usage is TRBV1 and J usage is TRBJ2-1; tentatively, D is TRBD1 (6 bases). CDR3 length: 14 residues. The V end lost 7 bases, the J end lost 1 base, and 11 bases lay between the germline ends. Germline assignment: CDR1 NSQYPW and CDR2 LRSPGD (reference sequence). CDR3 DNA, as far as it was read: TGCACCTGCATTCCGGGACAAAACTATGCT. As protein: CTCIPGQNYA. The complete CDR3 reads CTCIPGQNYAEQFF.

This clone turned up a few times. Genes and germline come from the mouse. Read data end 4 residues before the CDR3 end; the end is taken from the germline J gene. The rearrangement joins TRBV19 to TRBJ1-1; 11 nucleotides match TRBD1. Germline CDR1 FNHDT, CDR2 SITEND (reference sequence). The CDR3 totals 15 residues. V dropped 7 bases and J dropped 3; count of bases not matched to a gene: 8. CDR3 in amino acids: CASSRDRGGHTEVFF. CDR3 DNA, as far as it was read: TGTGCCAGCTCCCGGGACAGGGGGGGACACACA.

To note about this clone: Genes here carry mouse names. The observed sequence ends 4 residues before the CDR3 terminus, with the missing tail filled in from the germline J gene. This chain connects TRBV14 to TRBJ1-4; 9 positions match TRBD1. CDR1 and CDR2 (germline): SGHDT, FRDEAV. Germline trimming cut 1 base from V and 6 bases from J; bases unmatched to any gene: 7. CDR3 length: 16 amino acids. The CDR3 is CASSFRDRERDERLFF. CDR3 DNA, as far as it was read: TGTGCCAGCAGTTTCCGGGACAGGGAGAGGGACGAA.

The sample holds a few counts of this clone. Here the gene names and germline are mouse. The CDR3 goes on 4 residues after the read ends, and that part is filled in from the germline J gene. The chain is built from TRBV19 and TRBJ2-3, with a tentative D call TRBD2 (6 bases). Germline V gene lookup returns CDR1 FNHDT and CDR2 SITEND (reference sequence). The CDR3 runs to 14 residues. V was clipped by 2 bases and J by 3 bases, with 10 bases between them. CDR3 DNA, as far as it was read: TGTGCCAGCAGTATCACTGGGTTGGCAGAA. It specifies CASSITGLAE. The CDR3 as a whole reads CASSITGLAETLYF.

Regarding this clone: Genes and germline are mouse. The DNA ends 4 residues before the CDR3 does, and the rest of the CDR3 is filled in from the germline J gene. The chain joins TRBV19 to TRBJ1-1, with 7 nucleotides matching TRBD1. Germline CDR1 is FNHDT and CDR2 is SITEND (reference sequence). The V and J ends lost 4 bases and 1 base, in that order; junction bases with no gene match: 4. This CDR3 comprises 14 residues. The CDR3 region is CASSPRDRNTEVFF. The sequenced CDR3 bases are TGTGCCAGCAGTCCTCGGGACAGAAACACA.

This clone was found many times. Gene names are mouse gene names. Sequencing ends 4 residues short of the CDR3 end; the germline J gene provides the rest. The chain links TRBV13-3 to TRBJ2-1; D is undetermined. The germline V gene encodes CDR1 NNHDY and CDR2 SYVADS. V was cut by 5 bases and J by 2 bases, with 8 bases left in between. The CDR3 contains 13 residues. The CDR3 is CASRVGDYAEQFF. CDR3 bases read: TGTGCCAGCAGAGTGGGTGACTATGCT.

As concerns this clone: Gene names are the mouse ones. The CDR3 is cut off 4 residues early in the read; its end comes from the germline J gene. This chain connects TRBV14 to TRBJ1-1; D gene unclear. Germline CDR1 reads SGHDT; CDR2 reads FRDEAV. The germline V and J ends were trimmed by 1 base and 0 bases, with 4 bases remaining between them. CDR3 length: 13 residues. The CDR3 reads CASSFTANTEVFF. The DNA read from the CDR3 is TGTGCCAGCAGTTTCACAGCAAACACA.

This clone was picked up a small number of times. The gene symbols are mouse symbols. With the read ending 4 residues before the CDR3 end, the germline J gene is used to fill in that end. The genes are TRBV1 and TRBJ2-7, with 8 bases that match TRBD2. Trimming removed 0 bases from V and 2 bases from J; junction bases left unmatched: 3. This CDR3 comprises 15 residues. The germline gives CDR1 NSQYPW, CDR2 LRSPGD (reference sequence). The sequenced CDR3 bases are TGCACCTGCAGTGCAGAACCGGACTGGGCCTAT. Protein product: CTCSAEPDWAY. The entire CDR3 is CTCSAEPDWAYEQYF.

This clone has more than one count but fewer than ten. Mouse germline and gene names are used. The CDR3 extends 4 residues past the end of the read, so its final part is completed from the germline J gene. The chain couples TRBV29 to TRBJ1-1, with 7 bases fitting TRBD1. The CDR3 has 14 residues. The germline V gene encodes CDR1 MSHET and CDR2 SYDVDS. V gave up 3 bases and J gave up 1 base; unmatched junction bases: 2. The sequenced CDR3 bases are TGTGCTAGCAGTTTGACAGGGAAAAACACA. Translated, it gives CASSLTGKNT. The complete CDR3 reads CASSLTGKNTEVFF.

The table lists this clone with a few counts. Gene names refer to mouse genes. The CDR3 end is not reached by the read, which stops 4 residues before it; the germline J gene fills it in. The gene calls are TRBV3 and TRBJ2-5, with 9 nucleotides matching TRBD2. The CDR3 extends over 13 amino acids. Germline lookup yields CDR1 SNHLY and CDR2 FYNGKV (reference sequence). The sequenced part of the CDR3 DNA is TGTGCCAGCAGCTCTGACTGGGGGGAC. It yields the protein CASSSDWGD. The entire CDR3 is CASSSDWGDTQYF.

In this sample, this clone turned up a few times. Genes and germline come from the mouse. Sequencing ends 4 residues short of the CDR3 end; the germline J gene provides the rest. The chain combines TRBV16 with TRBJ1-4, with TRBD1 identical over 8 bases. CDR3 length: 14 amino acids. CDR1 and CDR2 from the germline V gene are SGHSA and FRNQAP. The CDR3 reads CASSSGTGGERLFF. The DNA read from the CDR3 is TGTGCAAGCAGTTCCGGGACAGGAGGCGAA.

This clone came up a few times. The listed genes are named as in mouse. The DNA ends 4 residues before the CDR3 does, and the rest of the CDR3 is filled in from the germline J gene. The chain is built from TRBV3 and TRBJ2-3; TRBD1 matches at 11 bases. The germline gives CDR1 SNHLY, CDR2 FYNGKV (reference sequence). The CDR3 runs to 15 residues. The V segment lost 5 bases and the J segment 2 bases; nucleotides outside the gene matches: 3. CDR3 DNA, as far as it was read: TGTGCCAGCAGCCCGGGACAGGGGGTTGCAGAA. Protein: CASSPGQGVAE. The whole CDR3 is CASSPGQGVAETLYF.

This clone has only a few counts. Here the gene names and germline are mouse. The read ends 4 residues early relative to the CDR3; the germline J gene fills the gap. This rearrangement joins TRBV13-3 to TRBJ2-2, with 10 nucleotides matching TRBD2. Germline trimming cut 0 bases from V and 4 bases from J; bases unmatched to any gene: 3. Germline values: CDR1 NNHDY, CDR2 SYVADS. This CDR3 has 16 residues. CDR3 sequence reads: CASSDVTGGTTGQLYF. CDR3 DNA, as far as it was read: TGTGCCAGCAGTGATGTGACTGGGGGGACCACCGGG.

This clone was observed a few times. The listed genes are named as in mouse. The read stops 4 residues short of the end of the CDR3; the missing end is completed from the germline J gene. The chain carries TRBV17 and TRBJ2-1, with TRBD2 matching over 8 bases. Trimming at V came to 4 bases and at J to 3 bases, leaving 2 bases not matched to a gene. The germline V gene encodes CDR1 MNHDT and CDR2 YYDKIL. The CDR3 length is 14 residues. The chain's CDR3 is CASSTDWVYAEQFF. Partial CDR3 DNA: TGTGCTAGCAGTACGGACTGGGTCTATGCT.

This clone was counted a few times. The gene names given are mouse names. The part of the CDR3 DNA that was read is TGCACCTGCAGTGCAGATGATGGGGGGGGTTGTCAAAAC. This translates into CTCSADDGGGCQN. The whole CDR3 protein reads CTCSADDGGGCQNTLYF. The chain recombines TRBV1 with TRBJ2-4, with TRBD2 identical over 8 bases. The observed sequence ends 4 residues before the CDR3 terminus, with the missing tail filled in from the germline J gene. Germline assignment: CDR1 NSQYPW and CDR2 LRSPGD (reference sequence). CDR3 length equals 17 residues. The ends lost 0 bases at V and 1 base at J; junction bases unmatched: 6.

As for this clone: Any gene name here is a mouse gene name. Coverage ceases 4 residues before the CDR3 finishes, and the germline J gene fills in the end. This chain connects TRBV17 to TRBJ2-1; TRBD2 agrees at 10 bases. The CDR3 loop spans 15 amino acids. Germline CDR1 MNHDT, CDR2 YYDKIL. Trimming cost V 4 bases and J 3 bases; bases outside gene matches: 3. The CDR3 DNA, read in part, is TGTGCTAGCAGTATCGGACTGGGGGCCTATGCT. The encoded protein is CASSIGLGAYA. The CDR3 as a whole reads CASSIGLGAYAEQFF.

This clone showed up just a few times. Mouse gene names apply. The CDR3 goes on 4 residues after the read ends, and that part is filled in from the germline J gene. V gene TRBV30 combines with J gene TRBJ2-1; 12 bases are a match to TRBD2. Germline-derived CDR1 and CDR2 are SQVVS and ANEGSEA. The CDR3 is 14 amino acids. The CDR3 bases that were read are TGTAGTTCTAGCCCGGGACTGGGGGGATCT. Translation: CSSSPGLGGS. The full CDR3 sequence reads CSSSPGLGGSEQFF.

This clone was observed many times. At residue 12, the DNA translation does not agree with TCRdb's protein; the protein displayed here is the one encoded by the DNA. Gene names and germline match the mouse. The read gets to within 3 residues of the CDR3 end, and the germline J gene fills in the rest. The genes are TRBV13-3 and TRBJ1-6; TRBD1 matches at 11 bases. TRBJ1-6 carries the ORF label, with uncertain function. In germline, CDR1 is NNHDY, CDR2 SYVADS. The V gene end was trimmed by 2 bases and the J gene end by 10 bases; junction bases not matched to a gene: 5. The CDR3 runs to 15 residues. CDR3 DNA (partial): TGTGCCAGCAGTGACCCGGGACAGGGGGAATCGCCC. Its translation is CASSDPGQGESP. The whole CDR3 region reads CASSDPGQGESPLYF.